This T cell receptor beta chain is from a study of post-analysis software for immune sequencing data. Study at large: Several disease courses (relapsing-remitting, secondary progressive and progressive-relapsing) of multiple sclerosis were included. Findings and caveats of the study: Normalized Chao1 diversity was significantly lower in multiple sclerosis patients than in controls.

This clonotype was found a few times. Its specificity is not known. TCR beta cDNA libraries included unique molecular identifiers. The yield from about 1 to 10 million T cells was roughly 500,000 cDNA molecules in total. TCRdb called the PCR reads again in MiXCR, with one record for every CDR3 protein. The sample contains hundreds of thousands of distinct CDR3 sequences, around 60% of which appear only once. The material sequenced was blood. The clonotype originates from a girl aged 2 to 9 with multiple sclerosis.

Here the CDR3 DNA reads TGTGCCAGCAGAGCCCCCACAGGGGGCCCCTATGGCTACACCTTC. Translated: CASRAPTGGPYGYTF. The V gene is TRBV2, the J gene TRBJ1-2, with TRBD1 matching over 9 bases. J was trimmed by 4 bases and V by 6 bases; bases with no gene match: 9. The CDR3 contains 15 residues. The germline CDR1 and CDR2 sequences are SNHLY and FYNNEI.